These T cell receptor beta chains were read from a single sample in a study of T cell responses to AZD1222 COVID-19 vaccine. Repertoires were generated with immunoSEQ multiplex PCR, while TCRdb's copy carries only in-frame clones and drops some. This sample has around 91,000 clones; roughly 90% occur once, and the top ten carry about 19%. The material sequenced was peripheral blood, taken on day 0 of AZD1222 vaccination. Receptor source: an adult in good health. CDR3s include the opening cysteine and the closing phenylalanine or tryptophan. A D gene is named only where the DNA matches it firmly. Size is stated for part of the rows, as once, few or many counts, or as a class when the clone is expanded.

V gene	J gene	D gene	clone size	CDR3 protein	CDR3 DNA
TRBV7-9	TRBJ1-3	NA	NA	CASSPHPALTGNTIYF	TGTGCCAGCAGCCCCCACCCTGCGCTCACTGGAAACACCATATATTTT
TRBV6-4	TRBJ2-1	TRBD2	NA	CASSDTSGGDYNEQFF	TGTGCCAGCAGTGACACTAGCGGGGGGGACTACAATGAGCAGTTCTTC
TRBV4-2	TRBJ2-3	TRBD2	NA	CASSHDPLRGGLDTQYF	TGTGCCAGCAGCCATGATCCCCTGCGGGGGGGCTTGGATACGCAGTATTTT
TRBV7-2	TRBJ2-1	NA	NA	CASSPSLARGSYNEQFF	TGTGCCAGCAGCCCCTCTCTAGCCCGGGGCTCCTACAATGAGCAGTTCTTC
TRBV11-2	TRBJ2-1	NA	NA	CASSLAGPLRDEQFF	TGTGCCAGCAGCTTAGCGGGACCCTTACGCGATGAGCAGTTCTTC
TRBV10-3	TRBJ1-2	TRBD1	NA	CAIRVDRVHGYTF	TGTGCCATCAGGGTTGACAGGGTACATGGCTACACCTTC
TRBV7-8	TRBJ1-3	NA	NA	CASSLGRVGSGNTIYF	TGTGCCAGCAGCTTAGGTCGAGTGGGATCGGGAAACACCATATATTTT
TRBV7-9	TRBJ2-7	NA	once	CASSLWENLEQYF	TGTGCCAGCAGCTTATGGGAGAACCTCGAGCAGTACTTC
TRBV10-3	TRBJ2-3	NA	NA	CAISDRRGDTQYF	TGTGCCATCAGTGACAGGCGCGGAGATACGCAGTATTTT
TRBV29-1	TRBJ1-1	NA	NA	CSVVLTFMNTEAFF	TGCAGCGTCGTTTTAACATTCATGAACACTGAAGCTTTCTTT
TRBV12-2	TRBJ2-7	NA	NA	CASRSRGQGAPYGQYF	TGTGCAAGTCGCTCAAGGGGACAGGGTGCCCCCTACGGGCAGTACTTC
TRBV5-1	TRBJ2-3	TRBD1	NA	CASGTGGDVNTQYF	TGCGCCAGCGGTACAGGGGGCGACGTCAATACGCAGTATTTT
TRBV7-2	TRBJ2-7	NA	NA	CASSSQGGYEQYF	TGTGCCAGCAGCTCTCAGGGGGGTTACGAGCAGTACTTC
TRBV28	TRBJ2-7	NA	NA	CASRDPLGLYEQYF	TGTGCCAGCAGGGACCCCCTGGGCCTCTACGAGCAGTACTTC
TRBV29-1	TRBJ2-1	TRBD2	NA	CSGRLAGDNEQFF	TGCAGCGGTCGACTAGCGGGGGACAATGAGCAGTTCTTC
TRBV4-1	TRBJ2-2	TRBD1	NA	CASSVRDRDPGELFF	TGCGCCAGCAGCGTCCGGGACAGGGATCCCGGGGAGCTGTTTTTT
TRBV7-2	TRBJ2-7	NA	NA	CASNYDPEGYEQYF	TGTGCCAGCAACTACGACCCTGAAGGTTACGAGCAGTACTTC
TRBV6-5	TRBJ2-7	NA	NA	CASNTQGSYEQYF	TGTGCCAGCAATACACAGGGATCCTACGAGCAGTACTTC
TRBV28	TRBJ2-1	TRBD2	NA	CASSPNGLDEQFF	TGTGCCAGCAGTCCAAACGGACTAGATGAGCAGTTCTTC
TRBV3-1/TRBV3-2	TRBJ1-1	NA	NA	CASSQEWGGTEAFF	TGTGCCAGCAGCCAAGAGTGGGGAGGGACTGAAGCTTTCTTT
TRBV18	TRBJ2-7	TRBD1	NA	CASSPEGTGPFYEQYF	TGTGCCAGCTCACCCGAAGGGACAGGCCCCTTCTACGAGCAGTACTTC
TRBV7-2	TRBJ2-1	NA	NA	CASSPSPEQFF	TGTGCCAGCAGCCCATCCCCTGAGCAGTTCTTC
TRBV4-2	TRBJ2-3	NA	NA	CASSQDPRGGGDTQYF	TGTGCCAGCAGCCAAGATCCCCGGGGAGGGGGAGATACGCAGTATTTT
TRBV7-9	TRBJ2-7	NA	NA	CASRSTTSYEQYF	TGTGCCAGCAGATCGACGACCAGCTACGAGCAGTACTTC
TRBV7-8	TRBJ1-6	TRBD1	NA	CASSKLTGGYNSPLHF	TGTGCCAGCAGCAAACTAACAGGGGGTTATAATTCACCCCTCCACTTT
TRBV5-1	TRBJ2-3	NA	NA	CASSLGQRGDTQYF	TGCGCCAGCAGCTTGGGCCAGAGGGGGGATACGCAGTATTTT
TRBV28	TRBJ2-7	NA	NA	CASSPAQGGSYEQYF	TGTGCCAGCAGTCCGGCCCAGGGGGGGTCCTACGAGCAGTACTTC
TRBV7-2	TRBJ1-1	NA	NA	CASSLSLHSIEAFF	TGTGCCAGCAGCTTAAGTCTACACTCCATTGAAGCTTTCTTT
TRBV5-1	TRBJ2-7	NA	NA	CASSLDGRPYEQYF	TGCGCCAGCAGCTTGGACGGACGGCCCTACGAGCAGTACTTC
TRBV3-1/TRBV3-2	TRBJ2-4	NA	NA	CASSQVDGSTAFTFINIQYF	TGTGCCAGCAGCCAAGTGGATGGGTCAACAGCGTTTACGTTCATAAACATTCAGTACTTC
TRBV6-5	TRBJ1-2	NA	NA	CASRREELLDGYTF	TGTGCCAGCCGGAGGGAGGAGCTGCTGGATGGCTACACCTTC
TRBV6-5	TRBJ2-7	TRBD1	NA	CATGTAVPYEQYF	TGTGCCACCGGGACAGCCGTTCCCTACGAGCAGTACTTC
TRBV7-6	TRBJ2-5	NA	once	CASSFGGGETQYF	TGTGCCAGCAGCTTCGGGGGTGGAGAGACCCAGTACTTC
TRBV15	TRBJ1-1	NA	NA	CATSRVAGATEAFF	TGTGCCACCAGCAGAGTGGCGGGGGCTACTGAAGCTTTCTTT
TRBV18	TRBJ1-2	TRBD1	NA	CASSEATGGYGYTF	TGTGCCAGCTCTGAGGCGACAGGGGGCTATGGCTACACCTTC
TRBV9	TRBJ2-2	TRBD1	NA	CASSPSSGTGGNTGELFF	TGTGCCAGCAGCCCCTCCTCCGGGACAGGGGGGAACACCGGGGAGCTGTTTTTT
TRBV24-1	TRBJ2-5	NA	once	CATSDNQGETQYF	TGTGCCACCAGTGATAACCAGGGGGAGACCCAGTACTTC
TRBV12-2	TRBJ2-5	NA	NA	CASRSVTELKSHQETQYF	TGTGCAAGTCGCTCGGTGACTGAGCTTAAGTCCCACCAAGAGACCCAGTACTTC
TRBV7-6	TRBJ2-1	TRBD1	once	CASSPASGDRGWHEQFF	TGTGCCAGCAGCCCAGCGAGTGGGGACAGGGGTTGGCATGAGCAGTTCTTC
TRBV18	TRBJ1-1	NA	many	CASSPPGGGEKTEAFF	TGTGCCAGCTCACCACCGGGTGGGGGGGAGAAGACTGAAGCTTTCTTT
TRBV2	TRBJ1-2	NA	once	CASSADRANYGYTF	TGTGCCAGCAGTGCTGACAGAGCTAACTATGGCTACACCTTC
TRBV14	TRBJ2-7	NA	NA	CASSQEFNEQYF	TGTGCCAGCAGCCAAGAGTTTAACGAGCAGTACTTC
TRBV28	TRBJ2-6	NA	NA	CATYQFISGANVLTF	TGTGCCACCTACCAATTCATTTCTGGGGCCAACGTCCTGACTTTC
TRBV12-3/TRBV12-4	TRBJ1-1	NA	few	CASSIGQNTEAFF	TGTGCCAGCAGTATAGGACAGAACACTGAAGCTTTCTTT
TRBV7-2	TRBJ2-7	TRBD2	NA	CASSSFGSGDSYEQYF	TGTGCCAGCAGCTCGTTCGGCAGCGGGGACTCCTACGAGCAGTACTTC
TRBV11-3	TRBJ2-3	TRBD2	NA	CASSLVREARRDTQYF	TGTGCCAGCAGCTTAGTCCGGGAGGCCCGTCGAGATACGCAGTATTTT
TRBV11-3	TRBJ2-1	NA	NA	CASSLAPGREQFF	TGTGCCAGCAGCTTAGCCCCGGGCAGGGAGCAGTTCTTC
TRBV27	TRBJ2-3	TRBD1	NA	CASRRQGRTDTQYF	TGTGCCAGCAGGCGACAGGGCCGCACAGATACGCAGTATTTT
TRBV19	TRBJ1-2	NA	NA	CASSIDRGAYGYTF	TGTGCCAGTAGTATAGATCGGGGTGCCTATGGCTACACCTTC